This T cell receptor beta chain was retrieved from a study of CD8+CD57+ T cells in acquired aplastic anemia. Study in general: An average of roughly 3 ug of DNA was obtained from sorted CD4+ and CD8+ cells. CD4+ cell libraries from healthy donors averaged about 10.8 million reads. Regarding the study as a whole: There were around 28 CD8+ CDR3 sequences that occurred in both patients and controls. For CD8+ Simpson's diversity, patients and controls showed no significant difference.

Genomic DNA, serving as template, underwent TCR beta VDJ and CDR3 profiling. Each CDR3 protein is one row after TCRdb ran MiXCR on the reads. The sample records hundreds of thousands of distinct CDR3 sequences, roughly 68% being singletons. Germline CDR1 and CDR2: MNHNS and SASEGT. This CDR3 is 14 amino acids long. The V gene end was trimmed by 4 bases and the J gene end by 3 bases; junction bases not matched to a gene: 6. On this clonotype: Its antigen remains unidentified. A much larger clone differs by one base, so this may be a read error.

Material: sorted CD4+, CD8+, or CD8+CD57+ T cells (not recorded which) from PBMCs. The source of this sequence is a human donor in good health, serving as a control. This sequence joins TRBV6-1 and TRBJ2-7; 7 nucleotides agree with TRBD2. The CDR3 here is CASSVRGVNYEQYF. The CDR3 region has the DNA TGTGCCAGCAGTGTACGGGGGGTTAACTACGAGCAGTACTTC.